The next 2 T cell receptor beta chains were all read from a single sample in a study of T-cell reconstitution after alpha-beta-depleted transplantation in children. Unique molecular identifiers were used in preparing the TCRbeta library. MiXCR, applied by TCRdb to the PCR reads, yields one record per CDR3 protein. Of a few hundred thousand distinct CDR3 sequences in the sample, roughly 18% were seen once. The starting material was PBMCs from the stem cell graft donor, obtained from the stem cell graft. These receptors came from a human donor who donated a stem cell graft to a child with acute lymphoblastic leukemia.

V gene TRBV20-1 combines with J gene TRBJ2-1; TRBD1 might be the D (6 bases). The CDR3 consists of 12 residues. Trimming took 1 base from V and 10 from J, leaving 11 bases between them. Germline V gene data show CDR1 as DFQATT and CDR2 as SNEGSKA (reference sequence). CDR3 region: CSARAWTAEQFF. The DNA of the CDR3 is TGCAGTGCTAGAGCCTGGACAGCAGAGCAGTTCTTC.

In its sample, this clonotype was seen a few times. The chain joins TRBV27 to TRBJ2-1; D may be TRBD2 (6 bases). V lost 8 bases and J lost 6, with 14 bases in between. The germline V gene encodes CDR1 MNHEY and CDR2 SMNVEV (reference sequence). This CDR3 region has 13 residues. The chain's CDR3 is CASGGSGTNEQFF. In DNA form, the CDR3 reads TGTGCCAGCGGGGGGTCAGGCACCAATGAGCAGTTCTTC.